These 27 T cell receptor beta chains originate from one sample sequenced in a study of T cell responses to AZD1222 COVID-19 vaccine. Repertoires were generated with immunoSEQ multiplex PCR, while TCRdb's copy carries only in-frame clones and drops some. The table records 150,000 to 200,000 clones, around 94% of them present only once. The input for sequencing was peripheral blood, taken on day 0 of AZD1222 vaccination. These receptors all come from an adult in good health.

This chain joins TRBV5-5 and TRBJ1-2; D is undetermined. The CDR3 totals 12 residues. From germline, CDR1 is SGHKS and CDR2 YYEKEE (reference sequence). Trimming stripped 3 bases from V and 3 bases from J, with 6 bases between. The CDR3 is CASSSPHYGYTF. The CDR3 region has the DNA TGTGCCAGCAGCTCCCCGCACTATGGCTACACCTTC.

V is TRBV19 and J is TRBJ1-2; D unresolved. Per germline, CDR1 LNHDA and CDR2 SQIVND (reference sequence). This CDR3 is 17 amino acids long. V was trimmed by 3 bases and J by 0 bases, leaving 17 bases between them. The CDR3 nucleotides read TGTGCCAGTAGTATTTGGGCCGGAAGCCGCCCTAACTATGGCTACACCTTC. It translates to CASSIWAGSRPNYGYTF.

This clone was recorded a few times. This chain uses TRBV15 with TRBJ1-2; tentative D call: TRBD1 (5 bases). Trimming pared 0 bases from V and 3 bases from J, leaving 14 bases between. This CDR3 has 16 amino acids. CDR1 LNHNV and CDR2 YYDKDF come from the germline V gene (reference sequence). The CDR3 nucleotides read TGTGCCACCAGCAGAGATCGGGAGGGGTTGGACTATGGCTACACCTTC. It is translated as CATSRDREGLDYGYTF.

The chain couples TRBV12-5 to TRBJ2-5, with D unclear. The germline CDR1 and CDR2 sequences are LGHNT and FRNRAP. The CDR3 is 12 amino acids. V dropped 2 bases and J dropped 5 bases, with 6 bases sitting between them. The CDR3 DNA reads TGTGCTAGTGGTTTGCGCCAGGAGACCCAGTACTTC. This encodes CASGLRQETQYF. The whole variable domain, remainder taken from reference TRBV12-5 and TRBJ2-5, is DARVTQTPRHKVTEMGQEVTMRCQPILGHNTVFWYRQTMMQGLELLAYFRNRAPLDDSGMPKDRFSAEMPDATLATLKIQPSEPRDSAVYFCASGLRQETQYFGPGTRLLVL.

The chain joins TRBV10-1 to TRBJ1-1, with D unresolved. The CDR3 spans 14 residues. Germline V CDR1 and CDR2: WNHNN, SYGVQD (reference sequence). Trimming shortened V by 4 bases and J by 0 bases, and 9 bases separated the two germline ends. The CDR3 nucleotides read TGCGCCAGCAGTGGGACCGGGATGAACACTGAAGCTTTCTTT. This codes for CASSGTGMNTEAFF.

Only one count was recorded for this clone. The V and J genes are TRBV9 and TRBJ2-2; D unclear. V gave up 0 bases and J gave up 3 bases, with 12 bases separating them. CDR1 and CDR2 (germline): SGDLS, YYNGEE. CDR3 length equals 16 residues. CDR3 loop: CASSVAPQPYTGELFF. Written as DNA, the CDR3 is TGTGCCAGCAGCGTAGCGCCCCAGCCTTACACCGGGGAGCTGTTTTTT.

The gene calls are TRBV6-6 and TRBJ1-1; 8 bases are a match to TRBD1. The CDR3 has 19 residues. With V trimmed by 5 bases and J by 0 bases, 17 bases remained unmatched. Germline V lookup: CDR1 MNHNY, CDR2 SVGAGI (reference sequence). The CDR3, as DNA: TGTGCCAGCAGTCCCCCGGGGAGGCAGGGGGCTACTCTGAACACTGAAGCTTTCTTT. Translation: CASSPPGRQGATLNTEAFF.

CDR3 nucleotide sequence: TGTGCCAGCAGCTTAAGATTCAGCGGGGGGTACAATGAGCAGTTCTTC. It encodes CASSLRFSGGYNEQFF. The rearrangement links TRBV7-6 to TRBJ2-1, with 9 bases lining up with TRBD2. The junction had 6 bases not matched to a gene; V was cut back by 2 bases and J by 4 bases. Looked up from germline, CDR1 is SGHVS and CDR2 is FNYEAQ. This CDR3 contains 16 residues.

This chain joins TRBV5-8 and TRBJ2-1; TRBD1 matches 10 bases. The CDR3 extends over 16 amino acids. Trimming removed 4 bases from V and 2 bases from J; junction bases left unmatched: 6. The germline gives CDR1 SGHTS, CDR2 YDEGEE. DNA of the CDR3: TGTGCCAGCAGCCATGACAGGGGGCAGACCTACAATGAGCAGTTCTTC. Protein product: CASSHDRGQTYNEQFF. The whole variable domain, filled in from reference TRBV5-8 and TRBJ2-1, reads EAGVTQSPTHLIKTRGQQATLRCSPISGHTSVYWYQQALGLGLQFLLWYDEGEERNRGNFPPRFSGRQFPNYSSELNVNALELEDSALYLCASSHDRGQTYNEQFFGPGTRLTVL.

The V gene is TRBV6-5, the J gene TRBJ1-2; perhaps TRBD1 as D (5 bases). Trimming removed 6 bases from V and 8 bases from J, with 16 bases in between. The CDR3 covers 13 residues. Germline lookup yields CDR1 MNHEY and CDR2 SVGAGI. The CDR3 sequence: CASSLSGDGGYTF. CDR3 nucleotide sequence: TGTGCCAGCAGCCTTTCGGGGGATGGCGGCTACACCTTC.

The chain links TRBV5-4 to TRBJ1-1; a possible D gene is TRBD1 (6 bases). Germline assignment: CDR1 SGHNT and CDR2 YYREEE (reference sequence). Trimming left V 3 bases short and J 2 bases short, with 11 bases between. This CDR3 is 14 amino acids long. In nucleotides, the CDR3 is TGTGCCAGCAGCTCCGGGACAATAAACACTGAAGCTTTCTTT. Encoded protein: CASSSGTINTEAFF.

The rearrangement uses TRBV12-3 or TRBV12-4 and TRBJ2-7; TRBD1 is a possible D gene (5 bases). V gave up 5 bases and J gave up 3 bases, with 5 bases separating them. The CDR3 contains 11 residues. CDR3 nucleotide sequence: TGTGCCAGCAGTGACAGCTACGAGCAGTACTTC. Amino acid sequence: CASSDSYEQYF.

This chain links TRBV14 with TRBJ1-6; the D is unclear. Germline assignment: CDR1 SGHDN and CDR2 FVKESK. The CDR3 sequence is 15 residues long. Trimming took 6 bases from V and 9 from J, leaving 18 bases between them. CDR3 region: CASSNIGRISSPLHF. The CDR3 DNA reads TGTGCCAGCAGTAATATCGGACGGATCTCTTCACCCCTCCACTTT.

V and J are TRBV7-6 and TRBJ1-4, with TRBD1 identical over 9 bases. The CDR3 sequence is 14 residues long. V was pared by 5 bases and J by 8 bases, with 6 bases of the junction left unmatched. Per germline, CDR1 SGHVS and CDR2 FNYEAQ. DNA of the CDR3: TGTGCCAGCAGCCTAGGGACAGGGCGAGAAAAACTGTTTTTT. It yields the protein CASSLGTGREKLFF. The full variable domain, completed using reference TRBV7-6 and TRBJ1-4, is GAGVSQSPRYKVTKRGQDVALRCDPISGHVSLYWYRQALGQGPEFLTYFNYEAQQDKSGLPNDRFSAERPEGSISTLTIQRTEQRDSAMYRCASSLGTGREKLFFGSGTQLSVL.

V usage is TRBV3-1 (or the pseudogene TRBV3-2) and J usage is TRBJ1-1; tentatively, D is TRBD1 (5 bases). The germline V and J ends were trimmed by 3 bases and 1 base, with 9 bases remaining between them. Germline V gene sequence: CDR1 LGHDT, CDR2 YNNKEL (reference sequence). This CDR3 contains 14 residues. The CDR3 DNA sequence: TGTGCCAGCAGCCAGACAGACAAGAACACTGAAGCTTTCTTT. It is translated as CASSQTDKNTEAFF.

This CDR3 is CASSFSTDTQYF. The CDR3 DNA sequence: TGTGCCAGCAGCTTCAGCACAGATACGCAGTATTTT. This chain links TRBV25-1 with TRBJ2-3; no firm D call. Trimming left V 6 bases short and J 0 bases short, with 4 bases between. CDR1 is MGHDK and CDR2 is SYGVNS in the germline V gene. The CDR3 sequence is 12 residues long.

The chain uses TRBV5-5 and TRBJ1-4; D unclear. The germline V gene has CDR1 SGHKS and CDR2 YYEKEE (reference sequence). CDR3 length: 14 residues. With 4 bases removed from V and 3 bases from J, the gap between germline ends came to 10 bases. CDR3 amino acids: CASSLDIPNEKLFF. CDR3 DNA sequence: TGTGCCAGCAGCCTCGACATACCTAATGAAAAACTGTTTTTT. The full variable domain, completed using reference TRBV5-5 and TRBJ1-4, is DAGVTQSPTHLIKTRGQQVTLRCSPISGHKSVSWYQQVLGQGPQFIFQYYEKEERGRGNFPDRFSARQFPNYSSELNVNALLLGDSALYLCASSLDIPNEKLFFGSGTQLSVL.

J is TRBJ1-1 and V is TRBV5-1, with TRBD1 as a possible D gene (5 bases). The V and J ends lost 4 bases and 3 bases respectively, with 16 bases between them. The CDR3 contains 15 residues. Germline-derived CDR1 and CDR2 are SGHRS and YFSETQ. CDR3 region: CASSLTARHDTEAFF. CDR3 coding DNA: TGCGCCAGCAGCCTGACAGCCCGCCATGACACTGAAGCTTTCTTT.

CDR3 loop: CASSYRDRGRAFF. The CDR3, as DNA: TGTGCCAGCAGCTACCGGGACAGGGGGCGGGCTTTCTTT. The gene calls are TRBV7-8 and TRBJ1-1, with 12 nucleotides matching TRBD1. The germline V gene has CDR1 SGHVS and CDR2 FQNEAQ. The V and J ends lost 4 bases and 11 bases, in that order; junction bases with no gene match: 5. CDR3 size: 13 residues.

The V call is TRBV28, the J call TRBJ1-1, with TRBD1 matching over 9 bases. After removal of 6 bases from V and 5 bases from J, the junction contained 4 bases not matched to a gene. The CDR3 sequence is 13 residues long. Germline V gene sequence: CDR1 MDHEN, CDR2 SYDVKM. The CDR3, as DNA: TGTGCCAGCAGGGGACAGGGTAGGACTGAAGCTTTCTTT. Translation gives CASRGQGRTEAFF.

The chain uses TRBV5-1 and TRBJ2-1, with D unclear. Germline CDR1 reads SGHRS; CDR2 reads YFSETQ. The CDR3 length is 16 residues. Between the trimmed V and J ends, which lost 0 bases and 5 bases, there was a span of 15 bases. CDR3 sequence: CASSLVGSLGNNEQFF. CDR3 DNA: TGCGCCAGCAGCTTGGTGGGCTCCCTTGGAAACAATGAGCAGTTCTTC.

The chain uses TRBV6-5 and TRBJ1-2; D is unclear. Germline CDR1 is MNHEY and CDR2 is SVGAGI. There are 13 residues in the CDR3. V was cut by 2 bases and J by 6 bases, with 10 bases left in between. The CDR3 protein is CASSYRVADGYTF. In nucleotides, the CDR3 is TGTGCCAGCAGTTACCGGGTCGCCGATGGCTACACCTTC.

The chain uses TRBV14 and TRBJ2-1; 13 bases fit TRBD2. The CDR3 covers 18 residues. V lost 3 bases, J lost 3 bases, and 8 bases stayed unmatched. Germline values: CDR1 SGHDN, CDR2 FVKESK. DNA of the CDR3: TGTGCCAGCAGCCAGGGACTAGCGGGAAGGCCCCACTACAATGAGCAGTTCTTC. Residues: CASSQGLAGRPHYNEQFF.

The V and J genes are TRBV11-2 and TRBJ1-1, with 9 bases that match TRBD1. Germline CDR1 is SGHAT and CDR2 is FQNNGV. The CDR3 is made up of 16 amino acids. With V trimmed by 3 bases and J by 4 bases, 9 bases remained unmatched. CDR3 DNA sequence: TGTGCCAGCAGCTTTAGTTTCGTACAGGGGGCCACTGAAGCTTTCTTT. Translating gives CASSFSFVQGATEAFF.

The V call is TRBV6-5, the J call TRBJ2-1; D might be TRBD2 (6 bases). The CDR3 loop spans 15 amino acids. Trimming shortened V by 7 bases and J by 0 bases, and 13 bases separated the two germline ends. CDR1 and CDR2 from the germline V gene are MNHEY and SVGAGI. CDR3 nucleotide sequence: TGTGCCAGCAATACTCAGGGAGGCTCCTACAATGAGCAGTTCTTC. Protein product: CASNTQGGSYNEQFF.

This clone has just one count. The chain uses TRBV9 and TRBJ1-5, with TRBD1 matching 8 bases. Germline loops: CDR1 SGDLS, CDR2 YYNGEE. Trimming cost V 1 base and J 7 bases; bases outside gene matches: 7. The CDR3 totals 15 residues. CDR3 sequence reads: CASSVFGQGGQPQHF. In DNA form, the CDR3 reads TGTGCCAGCAGCGTATTCGGACAGGGCGGGCAGCCCCAGCATTTT.

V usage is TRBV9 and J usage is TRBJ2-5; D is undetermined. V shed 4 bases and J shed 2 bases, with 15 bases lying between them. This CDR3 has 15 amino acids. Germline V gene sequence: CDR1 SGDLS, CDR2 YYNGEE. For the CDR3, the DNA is TGTGCCAGCAGCCCCTTTCAGGCACCTCAAGAGACCCAGTACTTC. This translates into CASSPFQAPQETQYF.